This TCR beta chain appears in the sequencing data of a study of blood T cells in healthy people across ages. Combining a sample-barcoded 5' primer with a J-beta primer mix, a second PCR ran for roughly 7 to 12 cycles. TCRdb reprocessed the 5' RACE reads via MiXCR and lists one record per CDR3 protein. Among fewer than 700,000 distinct CDR3 sequences listed, approximately 40% were seen once. Points on this clonotype: This may stem from a read error, because a much larger clone lies one nucleotide away.

V lost 4 bases to trimming and J lost 7 bases, with 21 bases between them. Per germline, CDR1 SQVTM and CDR2 ANQGSEA. This CDR3 region has 15 residues. Each donor had approximately 10 milliliters of peripheral blood drawn. The gene calls are TRBV29-1 and TRBJ2-3; D may be TRBD2 (5 bases). The sequencing input was blood. This TCR was recovered from a man older than 75 in good health. The CDR3 spells CSVASKGSAANTQYF. The DNA of the CDR3 is TGCAGCGTTGCTTCCAAAGGGAGTGCTGCAAATACGCAGTATTTT.